Presented here are 17 T cell receptor beta chains from one specimen sequenced in a study of OX40 agonist ivuxolimab in advanced cancers. Sequencing was performed with immunoSEQ multiplex PCR; in TCRdb, only in-frame clones are kept and a portion is missing. The sample includes approximately 83,000 clones, approximately 81% seen only once; the top ten take 3.5% to 6%. The source was CD4+ or CD8+ T cells sorted from blood, collected in a trial of the OX40 agonist ivuxolimab. These receptors came from an adult with an advanced solid tumor such as melanoma, head and neck, liver or kidney cancer.

V is TRBV28 and J is TRBJ1-4, with 7 bases fitting TRBD1. The V gene's germline CDR1 is MDHEN and CDR2 SYDVKM. The CDR3 is made up of 16 amino acids. Trimming removed 4 bases from V and 4 bases from J; junction bases left unmatched: 9. The CDR3 protein is CASSSKGAQDNEKLFF. The CDR3 coding sequence is TGTGCCAGCAGTTCTAAGGGGGCTCAGGATAATGAAAAACTGTTTTTT.

This chain uses TRBV4-1 with TRBJ1-1; 10 bases match TRBD1. CDR1 and CDR2 (germline): MGHRA, YSYEKL. The CDR3 is made up of 17 amino acids. With 4 bases clipped from V and 0 bases from J, the junction kept 8 bases outside the gene matches. The chain's CDR3 is CASSLVPGQGMNTEAFF. CDR3 DNA: TGCGCCAGCAGCCTCGTCCCGGGACAGGGGATGAACACTGAAGCTTTCTTT.

This chain joins TRBV6-1 and TRBJ2-1, with D maybe TRBD2 (6 bases). With 6 bases removed from V and 3 bases from J, the gap between germline ends came to 12 bases. CDR3 length equals 14 residues. CDR1 and CDR2 from the germline V gene are MNHNS and SASEGT. CDR3 residues: CASRGLEVYNEQFF. In DNA, the CDR3 is TGTGCCAGCAGGGGACTTGAAGTCTACAATGAGCAGTTCTTC.

This clone has a single count. The chain recombines TRBV5-1 with TRBJ2-5; 10 positions match TRBD1. CDR3 length: 17 residues. CDR1 and CDR2 from the germline V gene are SGHRS and YFSETQ. J gave up 9 bases and V 3 bases, and 17 bases lay outside the gene matches. The CDR3 sequence is CASSSSLRGQGREAQYF. In nucleotides, the CDR3 is TGCGCCAGCAGCTCTAGCCTGAGGGGACAGGGGCGTGAGGCCCAGTACTTC. Full variable domain (outside the CDR3, taken from reference TRBV5-1 and TRBJ2-5): KAGVTQTPRYLIKTRGQQVTLSCSPISGHRSVSWYQQTPGQGLQFLFEYFSETQRNKGNFPGRFSGRQFSNSRSEMNVSTLELGDSALYLCASSSSLRGQGREAQYFGPGTRLLVL.

The chain uses TRBV5-5 and TRBJ2-7, with D tentatively TRBD1 (6 bases). The CDR3 sequence is 16 residues long. V lost 4 bases and J 3 bases, leaving 20 bases between the germline ends. From germline, CDR1 is SGHKS and CDR2 YYEKEE (reference sequence). CDR3: CASSPSKTTGSYEQYF. CDR3 nucleotide sequence: TGTGCCAGCAGCCCTTCAAAAACGACAGGCAGCTACGAGCAGTACTTC.

This chain connects TRBV27 to TRBJ1-5; D gene uncertain. V lost 3 bases and J 6 bases, leaving 6 bases between the germline ends. Germline lookup yields CDR1 MNHEY and CDR2 SMNVEV (reference sequence). This CDR3 spans 12 amino acids. CDR3 region: CASSFTGQPQHF. The CDR3 DNA is TGTGCCAGCAGTTTCACGGGTCAGCCCCAGCATTTT.

The chain joins TRBV5-1 to TRBJ2-3; D possibly corresponds to TRBD2 (5 bases). Trimming left V 2 bases short and J 5 bases short, with 12 bases between. This CDR3 has 14 amino acids. The germline CDR1 and CDR2 sequences are SGHRS and YFSETQ. CDR3 sequence reads: CASSLPGTKDTQYF. Written as DNA, the CDR3 is TGCGCCAGCAGCTTACCGGGAACCAAAGATACGCAGTATTTT.

The V call is TRBV4-2, the J call TRBJ1-1; D unclear. V gave up 2 bases and J gave up 5 bases, with 12 bases separating them. The CDR3 is 14 amino acids. The germline CDR1 and CDR2 sequences are LGHNA and YNFKEQ. CDR3 residues: CASSQLKEVTEAFF. CDR3 nucleotide sequence: TGTGCCAGCAGCCAATTGAAGGAGGTAACTGAAGCTTTCTTT.

The CDR3 sequence: CASSQRGGGNQPQHF. For the CDR3, the DNA is TGCGCCAGCAGCCAGCGGGGAGGGGGCAATCAGCCCCAGCATTTT. The chain combines TRBV10-1 with TRBJ1-5, with D perhaps matching TRBD1 (5 bases). This CDR3 is 15 amino acids long. Germline V gene lookup returns CDR1 WNHNN and CDR2 SYGVQD (reference sequence). The V end lost 6 bases, the J end lost 2 bases, and 14 bases lay between the germline ends.

The chain links TRBV6-6 to TRBJ1-3, with D unclear. Deletions cut 6 bases from V and 2 bases from J, with 11 bases between. From germline, CDR1 is MNHNY and CDR2 SVGAGI (reference sequence). The CDR3 has 14 residues. CDR3 region: CASRELTPGNTIYF. The CDR3, as DNA: TGTGCCAGCAGAGAACTAACACCTGGAAACACCATATATTTT.

V usage is TRBV11-3 and J usage is TRBJ2-2; no reliable D call. Per germline, CDR1 SGHNT and CDR2 YENEEA. This CDR3 comprises 15 residues. The germline V and J ends were trimmed by 1 base and 7 bases, with 13 bases remaining between them. The CDR3 is CASSLVVGFGGELFF. CDR3 coding DNA: TGTGCCAGCAGCTTAGTCGTGGGTTTCGGCGGGGAGCTGTTTTTT.

V gene TRBV6-6 combines with J gene TRBJ2-7, with D uncertain. The V end was cut by 2 bases, the J end by 7 bases, with 9 bases between. The CDR3 is 12 amino acids. Germline V gene lookup returns CDR1 MNHNY and CDR2 SVGAGI (reference sequence). The CDR3 DNA sequence: TGTGCCAGCAGTTACCACTCGGGTGAGCAGTACTTC. This translates into CASSYHSGEQYF.

This clone was picked up one time. This chain uses TRBV5-1 with TRBJ1-1; D might be TRBD1 (6 bases). The V and J ends lost 0 bases and 1 base respectively, with 10 bases between them. Germline V gene data show CDR1 as SGHRS and CDR2 as YFSETQ. This CDR3 contains 15 residues. CDR3 coding DNA: TGCGCCAGCAGCTTGGAGGGGGGGCAGAACACTGAAGCTTTCTTT. Residues: CASSLEGGQNTEAFF.

The chain is built from TRBV15 and TRBJ1-4; 7 bases match TRBD1. Germline CDR1 LNHNV, CDR2 YYDKDF (reference sequence). This CDR3 spans 13 amino acids. The J segment lost 7 bases and the V segment lost 3 bases, leaving 2 bases of the junction unmatched. CDR3 loop: CATSSRQGEKLFF. In DNA, the CDR3 is TGTGCCACCAGCAGCAGACAGGGTGAAAAACTGTTTTTT. Drawing the rest from reference TRBV15 and TRBJ1-4, the complete variable domain is DAMVIQNPRYQVTQFGKPVTLSCSQTLNHNVMYWYQQKSSQAPKLLFHYYDKDFNNEADTPDNFQSRRPNTSFCFLDIRSPGLGDTAMYLCATSSRQGEKLFFGSGTQLSVL.

V gene TRBV2 combines with J gene TRBJ1-5; TRBD1 is a possible D gene (6 bases). Germline CDR1 SNHLY, CDR2 FYNNEI. V lost 5 bases to trimming and J lost 1 base, with 9 bases between them. The CDR3 has 14 amino acids. The CDR3 nucleotides read TGTGCCAGCAGTTGGGGGGCAAGCAATCAGCCCCAGCATTTT. Protein product: CASSWGASNQPQHF.

The chain combines TRBV5-4 with TRBJ1-1, with 9 positions matching TRBD1. The germline V gene encodes CDR1 SGHNT and CDR2 YYREEE (reference sequence). Trimming removed 3 bases from V and 1 base from J; junction bases left unmatched: 1. The CDR3 covers 14 residues. Here the CDR3 reads CASSSGQGNTEAFF. Here the CDR3 DNA reads TGTGCCAGCAGCTCGGGACAGGGGAACACTGAAGCTTTCTTT. Based on the CDR3 plus reference TRBV5-4 and TRBJ1-1, the full variable domain is ETGVTQSPTHLIKTRGQQVTLRCSSQSGHNTVSWYQQALGQGPQFIFQYYREEENGRGNFPPRFSGLQFPNYSSELNVNALELDDSALYLCASSSGQGNTEAFFGQGTRLTVV.

The V and J genes are TRBV7-2 and TRBJ2-2; 10 bases are a match to TRBD2. Germline assignment: CDR1 SGHTA and CDR2 FQGNSA. The CDR3 spans 19 residues. V trimming: 4 bases; J trimming: 0 bases; junction bases outside the gene matches: 11. The CDR3 nucleotides read TGTGCCAGCAGCTCCCTTCTCCGGGGACTAGCGTCGAACACCGGGGAGCTGTTTTTT. Amino acids: CASSSLLRGLASNTGELFF.